Listed below are T cell receptor beta chains from one sample, sequenced in a study of shared clonotypes between healthy human individuals. Method: immunoSEQ multiplex PCR; TCRdb's copy keeps in-frame clones and lacks some. This table holds about 580,000 clones, roughly 98% found once. Material: naive CD8+ T cells sorted from blood. The receptor source for this set is a man aged 30 to 45 in good health. The CDR3 runs from the conserved cysteine through the conserved F or W. D genes are given only for firm matches. Not all rows give a size; the values are once, few, many and, for expanded clones, a class.

clone_size: NA
j_call: TRBJ1-1
d_call: NA
v_call: TRBV5-1
cdr3_nt: TGCGCCAGCAGCTTGGGTCTGGCCACTGAAGCTTTCTTT
cdr3_aa: CASSLGLATEAFF

clone_size: NA
j_call: TRBJ2-4
d_call: NA
v_call: TRBV29-1
cdr3_nt: TGCAGCGTTGATAGGTTAGGGGGTCGGGAGGCCAAAAACATTCAGTACTTC
cdr3_aa: CSVDRLGGREAKNIQYF

clone_size: NA
j_call: TRBJ1-1
d_call: NA
v_call: TRBV5-6
cdr3_nt: TGTGCCAGCAGCATCTCCGGGGTGGGAACTGAAGCTTTCTTT
cdr3_aa: CASSISGVGTEAFF

clone_size: NA
j_call: TRBJ2-2
d_call: NA
v_call: TRBV5-4
cdr3_nt: TGTGCCAGCAGAGGGGTGGCCGGGGAGCTGTTTTTT
cdr3_aa: CASRGVAGELFF

clone_size: NA
j_call: TRBJ2-3
d_call: NA
v_call: TRBV27
cdr3_nt: TGTGCCAGCAGTTTTGGGGCGGGCGCGGCAGATACGCAGTATTTT
cdr3_aa: CASSFGAGAADTQYF

clone_size: NA
j_call: TRBJ2-7
d_call: TRBD2
v_call: TRBV9
cdr3_nt: TGTGCCAGGAGCGGGACGGGAGTTTACGAGCAGTACTTC
cdr3_aa: CARSGTGVYEQYF

clone_size: NA
j_call: TRBJ2-7
d_call: NA
v_call: TRBV27
cdr3_nt: TGTGCCAGCAGTGATCACTACGAGCAGTACTTC
cdr3_aa: CASSDHYEQYF

clone_size: NA
j_call: TRBJ2-1
d_call: NA
v_call: TRBV5-8
cdr3_nt: TGTGCCAGCAGCGCTACGGGACTTACCTACAATGAGCAGTTCTTC
cdr3_aa: CASSATGLTYNEQFF

clone_size: NA
j_call: TRBJ2-3
d_call: NA
v_call: TRBV2
cdr3_nt: TGTGCCAGCACCCCCCCCATGGGGGGAATGATCACAGATACGCAGTATTTT
cdr3_aa: CASTPPMGGMITDTQYF

clone_size: NA
j_call: TRBJ2-7
d_call: NA
v_call: TRBV7-9
cdr3_nt: TGTGCCAGCAGCTTAGCCCCTAGCAGGATCGGCTACGAGCAGTACTTC
cdr3_aa: CASSLAPSRIGYEQYF

clone_size: NA
j_call: TRBJ2-1
d_call: TRBD1
v_call: TRBV5-7
cdr3_nt: TGTGCCAGCACCTCAATACAGGGGAATGAGCAGTTCTTC
cdr3_aa: CASTSIQGNEQFF

clone_size: NA
j_call: TRBJ1-3
d_call: NA
v_call: TRBV27
cdr3_nt: TGTGCCAGCAGCAATATCGCGACTGGAAACACCATATATTTT
cdr3_aa: CASSNIATGNTIYF

clone_size: once
j_call: TRBJ2-5
d_call: NA
v_call: TRBV29-1
cdr3_nt: TGCAGCGTTGAGGGACCAGGGGAAGGAGGGACCCAGTACTTC
cdr3_aa: CSVEGPGEGGTQYF